This TCR beta chain stems from a study of shared clonotypes between healthy human individuals (dated by TCRdb to the early 2020s). Regarding the study in general: Three men and two women, aged 18 to 49 years, made up the cohort. Leukapheresis yielded between about 0.8 and 8.9 billion PBMCs per donor. Blood TCR repertoires of a handful of healthy adults were deeply sequenced to estimate repertoire size and the extent of clonotype sharing between individuals. Different laboratories and diverse techniques were used to prepare libraries and sequence TCR repertoires, to increase sequencing depth and limit assay-specific biases. For each donor, CD4 naive and CD4 memory were each given three plates, CD8 naive was given two plates, and CD8 memory was given one plate.

Using the deep immunoSEQ assay, TCR CDR3 regions were amplified from genomic DNA by multiplex PCR. Genomic DNA extracted from each cell subset was distributed evenly over all wells of several immunoSEQ 96-well plates, and each plate served as one replicate. Each replicate PCR for sorted subsets received about 0.2 ug genomic DNA, equal to roughly 30,000 T cell genomes. Purified libraries were measured with a Qubit 3.0 fluorometer, size-checked on a Bioanalyzer 2100, and measured again with the KAPA Library Quantification kit. Every immunoSEQ 96-well plate was sequenced on a dedicated single-read 150-cycle Illumina NextSeq 550 flow cell. As for how the authors treated the data: The immunoSEQ output contained only junctional sequences without quality scores, so filtering could not match that applied to full-length reads. To assign V/J genes and CDR3, sequences were annotated against IMGT germline references using PyIR, a Python wrapper for IgBLAST v1.9. Reads with weak V/J assignments (E-value above 1e-6), missing CDR3, stop codons, out-of-frame junctions, or ambiguous translated residues were removed. A V3J clonotype was defined by an identical inferred V gene, J gene, and CDR3 amino acid sequence. Percentage overlap between repertoires was calculated by dividing the number of shared unique clonotypes by the size of the smaller repertoire. RTK rarefaction, the Chao1 estimator, and Recon v2.1 estimates of unobserved clonotypes were used to assess repertoire richness. Generation probabilities were computed with OLGA for all TCRbeta clonotypes obtained by the gDNA method from a few donors. In TCRdb, the immuneACCESS table is reduced to in-frame sequences with V and J assigned. These tables do not hold every clone; where another copy was compared, an unresolved V gene accounts for under half, and the others remain unexplained. V, J and clone size reflect that table, while D and trimming were determined from the DNA. A total of approximately 2,000,000 clones appear in this sample, around 90% of them only once. The top ten clones comprise approximately 0.41% of the sample.

The donors were healthy, HIV-negative adults who had no recently reported acute infections or vaccinations. Every donor was a Caucasian adult residing in Nashville, Tennessee, USA. Magnetic negative selection was used to enrich CD4+ T cells, after which naive cells were positively selected on CD45RA and the negative fraction became the memory subset. Blood was collected by leukapheresis, and PBMCs were isolated by Ficoll-Histopaque density gradient centrifugation and then cryopreserved in liquid nitrogen vapor phase. Purity and quantity of every magnetically sorted T cell population were checked by analytical flow cytometry. Each sorted fraction had its genomic DNA isolated and then quantified by UV absorbance on a Nanodrop 2000c. The investigation overall reported the following: Based on pairwise subsampling, the degree of clonotype sharing among donors was expected to be affected by sequencing depth. Larger estimated clonotype richness was generally found for naive subsets than for memory subsets. Sharing across several donors was observed for about 5% of naive CD4, over 3% of naive CD8, over 2% of memory CD4, and over 0.3% of memory CD8 clonotypes. Sampling was restricted to blood, and TCR repertoires in tissue are likely to differ from TCR repertoires in blood. Incomplete sequencing was indicated by rarefaction of sorted-subset datasets, despite the large sequencing depth. Because the study included only a small number of donors, the genetic and exposure-history diversity represented was limited. Compared with non-shared clonotypes, clonotypes shared by all four sorted-subset donors had higher generation probabilities.

In regard to this clone: Its antigen is still unknown. Base qualities are not provided; no much larger clone lies one nucleotide away.

This TCR derives from a man aged 18 to 29 in good health. Some clones in this sample may be carry-over from other donors' samples. Sequencing was done on a sample of naive CD4+ T cells from PBMCs. The cell subset or site tag for this specimen amounts to: CD45RA+ positively selected.

The CDR3 protein: CASSEVARHRDTQYF. The base sequence is TGTGCCAGCAGTGAAGTAGCGAGACATAGAGATACGCAGTATTTT. The chain couples TRBV6-1 to TRBJ2-3; the D gene is possibly TRBD2, with 5 bases matching. Per the germline V gene, MNHNS is the CDR1 and SASEGT is the CDR2. The V end loses 1 base and the J end loses 5 bases, and a stretch of 13 bases separates them. Counted from cysteine to phenylalanine, this CDR3 has 15 amino acids. Of all the DNA, just the CDR3 is kept, 45 bases in frame from base 1.